This T cell receptor (beta chain) is drawn from a study of human versus mouse CDR3 diversity and MHC coevolution. Study background: The immunoSEQ assay reportedly detects one in 200,000 T cells. Valid reads per sample ranged from roughly 0.6 x 10^7 to 1.6 x 10^7. General study points: Clonal inequality was lowest in most of the three human donors.

The assay was immunoSEQ multiplex PCR, and TCRdb's table has in-frame clones only and misses some. Among some 80,000 clones, under 95% were seen once, and the ten largest hold roughly 0.16%. On this clone itself: Its antigen is currently unknown.

The V gene lost 9 bases and the J gene lost 7 bases, with 16 bases spanning the gap. The CDR3 covers 14 residues. Germline loops: CDR1 MRHNA, CDR2 SNTAGT. Specimen: naive CD4+ T cells from blood. As for subset: CD45RO-negative CD62L-positive naive CD4 T cells. This receptor was obtained from a person between 25 and 70 years old in good health. The rearrangement uses TRBV6-4 and TRBJ1-6, with a weak D call TRBD1 (6 bases). The chain's CDR3 is CASSPGTTNSPLHF. The DNA for the CDR3 is TGTGCCAGTAGTCCCGGGACAACCAATTCACCCCTCCACTTT.